One and the same sample provided the 32 T cell receptor beta chains below, sequenced in a study of blood T cell repertoires in COVID-19. Data came from immunoSEQ multiplex PCR; TCRdb stores just in-frame clones and leaves some out. The table shows around 200,000 clones, with approximately 80% occurring only once. The source material was PBMCs or T cells enriched from blood (not recorded which). The receptors were sampled from a man aged 35-49 years who had recovered from COVID-19.

This clone turned up a few times. The V gene is TRBV7-9, the J gene TRBJ1-4; D perhaps matches TRBD1 (5 bases). Germline V gives CDR1 SEHNR, CDR2 FQNEAQ (reference sequence). V lost 4 bases to trimming and J lost 8 bases, with 11 bases between them. The length of the CDR3 is 13 residues. Here the CDR3 reads CASSWSYREKLFF. The DNA for the CDR3 is TGTGCCAGCAGCTGGTCCTACAGGGAAAAACTGTTTTTT. The variable domain in full, completed from reference TRBV7-9 and TRBJ1-4, reads DTGVSQNPRHKITKRGQNVTFRCDPISEHNRLYWYRQTLGQGPEFLTYFQNEAQLEKSRLLSDRFSAERPKGSFSTLEIQRTEQGDSAMYLCASSWSYREKLFFGSGTQLSVL.

The V and J genes are TRBV5-1 and TRBJ1-2, with 7 bases matching TRBD1. The ends lost 0 bases at V and 6 bases at J; junction bases unmatched: 5. The germline V gene encodes CDR1 SGHRS and CDR2 YFSETQ. This CDR3 region has 14 residues. The CDR3 DNA sequence: TGCGCCAGCAGCTTGGAGGGACAGCCAAATGGCTACACCTTC. Translation gives CASSLEGQPNGYTF.

This rearrangement joins TRBV12-5 to TRBJ2-3; TRBD2 matches 15 bases. Germline values: CDR1 LGHNT, CDR2 FRNRAP. This CDR3 comprises 16 residues. The ends lost 7 bases at V and 4 bases at J; junction bases unmatched: 6. DNA for the CDR3: TGTGCTAGTGCCAGGGGACTAGCGGGGGGAGCAGATACGCAGTATTTT. Translated: CASARGLAGGADTQYF.

V and J are TRBV5-1 and TRBJ2-1; no clear D gene. This CDR3 is built from 16 residues. Trimming left V 4 bases short and J 0 bases short, with 14 bases between. Germline loops: CDR1 SGHRS, CDR2 YFSETQ. The CDR3, as DNA: TGCGCCAGCAGCGCCGCCCCCGAGAGCTCCTACAATGAGCAGTTCTTC. It codes for CASSAAPESSYNEQFF.

The V and J genes are TRBV7-9 and TRBJ2-7, with 9 nucleotides matching TRBD2. The CDR3 runs 12 residues. Germline V lookup: CDR1 SEHNR, CDR2 FQNEAQ (reference sequence). The V gene end was trimmed by 10 bases and the J gene end by 4 bases; junction bases not matched to a gene: 5. The CDR3 bases are TGTGCCACCAGGGCGGGGGGGTACGAGCAGTACTTC. Translated, it gives CATRAGGYEQYF.

J is TRBJ2-7 and V is TRBV19; a weak D match, TRBD2 (6 bases). Germline loops: CDR1 LNHDA, CDR2 SQIVND (reference sequence). V was trimmed by 6 bases and J by 3 bases, leaving 12 bases between them. The CDR3 extends over 13 amino acids. CDR3 coding DNA: TGTGCCAGTAGCCGGGGAGGAATCTACGAGCAGTACTTC. Amino acids: CASSRGGIYEQYF.

The rearrangement uses TRBV5-1 and TRBJ1-1; 9 nucleotides match TRBD1. V was clipped by 4 bases and J by 3 bases; unmatched bases: 7. Germline CDR1 is SGHRS and CDR2 is YFSETQ. The CDR3 extends over 15 amino acids. Here the CDR3 DNA reads TGCGCCAGCAGCCCGTGGGGACAGGGAGACACTGAAGCTTTCTTT. Encoded protein: CASSPWGQGDTEAFF. Combining the CDR3 with reference TRBV5-1 and TRBJ1-1 gives the whole variable domain KAGVTQTPRYLIKTRGQQVTLSCSPISGHRSVSWYQQTPGQGLQFLFEYFSETQRNKGNFPGRFSGRQFSNSRSEMNVSTLELGDSALYLCASSPWGQGDTEAFFGQGTRLTVV.

A single count supports this clone. The chain is built from TRBV2 and TRBJ1-1, with a possible D match to TRBD1 (5 bases). Germline CDR1 is SNHLY and CDR2 is FYNNEI. CDR3 length: 16 residues. V shed 4 bases and J shed 0 bases, with 15 bases lying between them. CDR3 DNA sequence: TGTGCCAGCAGTGCAGGGCCGGTTTGGATGAACACTGAAGCTTTCTTT. Its translation is CASSAGPVWMNTEAFF.

The chain joins TRBV9 to TRBJ2-5, with 11 positions matching TRBD2. Germline CDR1 is SGDLS and CDR2 is YYNGEE. J lost 3 bases, V lost 0 bases, and 1 base had no gene match. CDR3 length equals 15 residues. Written as DNA, the CDR3 is TGTGCCAGCAGCGTAGGACTAGCGGGGAAAGAGACCCAGTACTTC. Translation gives CASSVGLAGKETQYF. Complete variable domain (other parts from reference TRBV9 and TRBJ2-5): DSGVTQTPKHLITATGQRVTLRCSPRSGDLSVYWYQQSLDQGLQFLIQYYNGEERAKGNILERFSAQQFPDLHSELNLSSLELGDSALYFCASSVGLAGKETQYFGPGTRLLVL.

The chain uses TRBV5-5 and TRBJ2-7; TRBD2 might be the D (5 bases). Germline-derived CDR1 and CDR2 are SGHKS and YYEKEE (reference sequence). CDR3 length equals 16 residues. V shed 4 bases and J shed 2 bases, with 19 bases lying between them. The CDR3 region has the DNA TGTGCCAGCAGCGTCACCCCCGGACTTGCAACCTACGAGCAGTACTTC. It is translated as CASSVTPGLATYEQYF.

V and J are TRBV15 and TRBJ2-1, with D unclear. V was cut by 1 base and J by 5 bases, with 9 bases left in between. The length of the CDR3 is 14 residues. In germline, CDR1 is LNHNV, CDR2 YYDKDF (reference sequence). The CDR3: CATSRGPTHNEQFF. The CDR3 nucleotides read TGTGCCACCAGCAGAGGTCCTACCCACAATGAGCAGTTCTTC. Complete variable domain (other parts from reference TRBV15 and TRBJ2-1): DAMVIQNPRYQVTQFGKPVTLSCSQTLNHNVMYWYQQKSSQAPKLLFHYYDKDFNNEADTPDNFQSRRPNTSFCFLDIRSPGLGDTAMYLCATSRGPTHNEQFFGPGTRLTVL.

The chain joins TRBV27 to TRBJ2-1; perhaps TRBD1 as D (7 bases). CDR1 MNHEY and CDR2 SMNVEV come from the germline V gene (reference sequence). The CDR3 is made up of 12 amino acids. Trimming left V 2 bases short and J 9 bases short, with 8 bases between. CDR3 loop: CASSLQGGEQFF. In DNA, the CDR3 is TGTGCCAGCAGTTTACAGGGGGGTGAGCAGTTCTTC.

CDR3 nucleotide sequence: TGCGCCAGCAGCTCCGCGGCCTCAAACACCGGGGAGCTGTTTTTT. Residues: CASSSAASNTGELFF. V usage is TRBV5-1 and J usage is TRBJ2-2; D is unresolved. V gave up 3 bases and J gave up 2 bases, with 11 bases separating them. The CDR3 is 15 residues long. CDR1 SGHRS and CDR2 YFSETQ come from the germline V gene.

J is TRBJ1-1 and V is TRBV4-1; D unresolved. Germline V gives CDR1 MGHRA, CDR2 YSYEKL. The CDR3 consists of 17 residues. V was cut by 0 bases and J by 0 bases, with 14 bases left in between. CDR3 protein: CASSQDRLRTVNTEAFF. As DNA, the CDR3 is TGCGCCAGCAGCCAAGATCGGTTGAGAACAGTGAACACTGAAGCTTTCTTT.

The V gene is TRBV9, the J gene TRBJ2-7; 11 nucleotides line up with TRBD2. CDR3 length: 15 residues. Germline-derived CDR1 and CDR2 are SGDLS and YYNGEE. Trimming removed 0 bases from V and 5 bases from J; junction bases left unmatched: 4. The DNA of the CDR3 is TGTGCCAGCAGCGTAGGACTAGCGGGGCTCCACGAGCAGTACTTC. This gives the protein CASSVGLAGLHEQYF.

The J gene is TRBJ1-5, the V gene TRBV19, with D maybe TRBD1 (6 bases). The V end was cut by 0 bases, the J end by 6 bases, with 12 bases between. The CDR3 totals 15 residues. Germline V gives CDR1 LNHDA, CDR2 SQIVND (reference sequence). CDR3 sequence: CASSIEVQGSQPQHF. CDR3 nucleotide sequence: TGTGCCAGTAGTATAGAGGTCCAGGGGAGTCAGCCCCAGCATTTT. The full variable domain, with the rest looked up from reference TRBV19 and TRBJ1-5, is DGGITQSPKYLFRKEGQNVTLSCEQNLNHDAMYWYRQDPGQGLRLIYYSQIVNDFQKGDIAEGYSVSREKKESFPLTVTSAQKNPTAFYLCASSIEVQGSQPQHFGDGTRLSIL.

The V call is TRBV30, the J call TRBJ2-6, with a possible D match to TRBD2 (7 bases). This CDR3 has 19 amino acids. Trimming took 3 bases from V and 1 from J, leaving 22 bases between them. Germline V gene data show CDR1 as GTSNPN and CDR2 as SVGIG (reference sequence). The CDR3 reads CAWRGGASGIYSGANVLTF. The CDR3 coding sequence is TGTGCCTGGAGGGGGGGGGCTAGTGGGATCTATTCTGGGGCCAACGTCCTGACTTTC.

This rearrangement joins TRBV24-1 to TRBJ2-7, with TRBD1 matching over 11 bases. CDR1 and CDR2 (germline): KGHDR, SFDVKD. Losses at the gene ends were 10 bases for V and 2 bases for J; bases not matched to a gene: 9. This CDR3 comprises 15 residues. The CDR3 protein is CATSDPGQGAYEQYF. The CDR3 bases are TGTGCCACTTCAGATCCGGGACAGGGGGCCTACGAGCAGTACTTC.

The chain joins TRBV5-1 to TRBJ2-7; tentative D call: TRBD1 (5 bases). CDR3 length equals 13 residues. Trimming left V 4 bases short and J 6 bases short, with 14 bases between. Germline V CDR1 and CDR2: SGHRS, YFSETQ. CDR3 nucleotide sequence: TGCGCCAGCAGCCGAAGACAGTCCAGCGAGCAGTACTTC. Translation: CASSRRQSSEQYF.

The chain employs TRBV23-1 and TRBJ1-4; D might be TRBD1 (6 bases). TRBV23-1 is given ORF status, its function remaining uncertain. The CDR3 length is 18 residues. V was cut by 4 bases and J by 0 bases, with 18 bases left in between. The CDR3 coding sequence is TGCGCCAGCAGTCTGAGGACAGTGCCCTTAGCAACTAATGAAAAACTGTTTTTT. Its protein is CASSLRTVPLATNEKLFF.

The J gene is TRBJ1-1, the V gene TRBV5-1; TRBD1 aligns across 9 bases. The V gene's germline CDR1 is SGHRS and CDR2 YFSETQ. J was trimmed by 4 bases and V by 3 bases; bases with no gene match: 7. The CDR3 length is 15 residues. The DNA of the CDR3 is TGCGCCAGCAGCTGGGACAGGGCCTTGGTCACTGAAGCTTTCTTT. Translation gives CASSWDRALVTEAFF.

The chain has TRBV5-4 and TRBJ1-4, with unresolved D. V was cut by 5 bases and J by 5 bases, with 16 bases left in between. In germline, CDR1 is SGHNT, CDR2 YYREEE (reference sequence). CDR3 length equals 15 residues. CDR3 DNA: TGTGCCAGCAGTTTGTCAACAGAAACCAATGAAAAACTGTTTTTT. Protein sequence: CASSLSTETNEKLFF.

This sequence joins TRBV19 and TRBJ2-3, with 8 positions matching TRBD1. This CDR3 spans 16 amino acids. The J segment lost 4 bases and the V segment lost 1 base, leaving 7 bases of the junction unmatched. Germline CDR1 reads LNHDA; CDR2 reads SQIVND (reference sequence). This CDR3 is CASSIGRTGQADTQYF. Here the CDR3 DNA reads TGTGCCAGTAGTATAGGAAGGACAGGGCAGGCAGATACGCAGTATTTT.

The gene calls are TRBV12-3 or TRBV12-4 and TRBJ2-2; D is perhaps TRBD1 (6 bases). The CDR3 runs to 13 residues. The ends were cut back, 11 bases at V and 0 bases at J, with 10 bases in the middle. DNA of the CDR3: TGTGCCCGAGGACAGTCGAACACCGGGGAGCTGTTTTTT. It codes for CARGQSNTGELFF.

The genes are TRBV6-5 and TRBJ2-3; possibly TRBD2 for D (6 bases). The V end lost 2 bases, the J end lost 2 bases, and 8 bases lay between the germline ends. The CDR3 runs 14 residues. CDR1 and CDR2 from the germline V gene are MNHEY and SVGAGI. CDR3 coding DNA: TGTGCCAGCAGTTACGGGAGGAACACAGATACGCAGTATTTT. Translating gives CASSYGRNTDTQYF.

In its sample, this clone was seen a few times. The V gene is TRBV5-1, the J gene TRBJ2-3, with 8 bases fitting TRBD2. The V segment lost 2 bases and the J segment 3 bases; nucleotides outside the gene matches: 8. This CDR3 has 16 amino acids. The germline V gene has CDR1 SGHRS and CDR2 YFSETQ. CDR3 sequence reads: CASSFGGSGKTDTQYF. The CDR3 DNA follows: TGCGCCAGCAGCTTTGGCGGTAGCGGGAAAACAGATACGCAGTATTTT.

This clone was seen only once. The chain couples TRBV9 to TRBJ1-2; a possible D gene is TRBD1 (6 bases). Trimming stripped 4 bases from V and 8 bases from J, with 18 bases between. The CDR3 covers 14 residues. Germline-derived CDR1 and CDR2 are SGDLS and YYNGEE. CDR3 protein: CASSPGQSHNGYTF. In DNA form, the CDR3 reads TGTGCCAGCAGCCCCGGACAGTCTCATAACGGCTACACCTTC.

This chain connects TRBV18 to TRBJ2-3; 7 bases are shared with TRBD2. Trimming at V came to 4 bases and at J to 3 bases, leaving 7 bases not matched to a gene. The CDR3 runs to 15 residues. Germline loops: CDR1 KGHSH, CDR2 LQKENI. CDR3: CASSRVAGVTDTQYF. The CDR3 coding sequence is TGTGCCAGCTCACGAGTCGCGGGGGTGACAGATACGCAGTATTTT.

This clone appeared once. This chain joins TRBV9 and TRBJ2-7; D remains unclear. The CDR3 has 14 residues. CDR1 is SGDLS, CDR2 YYNGEE, per germline. V lost 4 bases and J lost 2, with 13 bases in between. Written as DNA, the CDR3 is TGTGCCAGCAGCCCCCCGCAGGCTCCCTACGAGCAGTACTTC. Protein product: CASSPPQAPYEQYF.

The chain recombines TRBV10-3 with TRBJ1-5; 7 bases are shared with TRBD1. Germline loops: CDR1 ENHRY, CDR2 SYGVKD. The CDR3 extends over 15 amino acids. The junction had 5 bases not matched to a gene; V was cut back by 2 bases and J by 4 bases. CDR3 loop: CAISETGAPNQPQHF. CDR3 nucleotide sequence: TGTGCCATCAGTGAGACAGGGGCCCCAAATCAGCCCCAGCATTTT.

The chain employs TRBV5-1 and TRBJ1-3; D unclear. The CDR3 is made up of 16 amino acids. CDR1 and CDR2 (germline): SGHRS, YFSETQ. Trimming left V 0 bases short and J 0 bases short, with 10 bases between. Written as DNA, the CDR3 is TGCGCCAGCAGCTTGGTAGGCGGCGACTCTGGAAACACCATATATTTT. This gives the protein CASSLVGGDSGNTIYF.

The V and J genes are TRBV28 and TRBJ1-5, with no clear D. From germline, CDR1 is MDHEN and CDR2 SYDVKM. The V gene lost 7 bases and the J gene lost 2 bases, with 12 bases spanning the gap. CDR3 length: 14 amino acids. The CDR3 region has the DNA TGTGCCAGCACAGACTTAATCGGCAATCAGCCCCAGCATTTT. It specifies CASTDLIGNQPQHF. Combining the CDR3 with reference TRBV28 and TRBJ1-5 gives the whole variable domain DVKVTQSSRYLVKRTGEKVFLECVQDMDHENMFWYRQDPGLGLRLIYFSYDVKMKEKGDIPEGYSVSREKKERFSLILESASTNQTSMYLCASTDLIGNQPQHFGDGTRLSIL.